A single sample is the source of the 5 T cell receptor beta chains below, sequenced in a study of blood T cell repertoires in COVID-19. Clones were read by immunoSEQ multiplex PCR, and TCRdb kept only the in-frame ones, dropping some. The sample consists of 35,000 to 45,000 clones, nearly 90% of them appearing once. Sequenced sample: peripheral blood. All receptors come from a human donor in a cohort sampled during active COVID-19.

The chain carries TRBV5-1 and TRBJ1-6; TRBD1 agrees at 7 bases. The germline V gene has CDR1 SGHRS and CDR2 YFSETQ. Unmatched junction bases numbered 5, after V lost 7 bases and J lost 7 bases. The CDR3 covers 13 residues. In nucleotides, the CDR3 is TGCGCCAGCCAACGGGACAGCAATTCACCCCTCCACTTT. Protein sequence: CASQRDSNSPLHF.

The chain uses TRBV7-9 and TRBJ1-4, with unresolved D. The germline V and J ends were trimmed by 2 bases and 3 bases, with 4 bases remaining between them. Germline V gene lookup returns CDR1 SEHNR and CDR2 FQNEAQ (reference sequence). The CDR3 covers 13 residues. The CDR3: CASSLTANEKLFF. The CDR3 DNA follows: TGTGCCAGCAGCTTAACGGCTAATGAAAAACTGTTTTTT.

The chain has TRBV9 and TRBJ1-1, with 7 bases matching TRBD1. The trim removed 2 bases at V and 7 bases at J, leaving 5 bases unmatched. Germline CDR1 reads SGDLS; CDR2 reads YYNGEE. The CDR3 sequence is 13 residues long. The CDR3 reads CASSVFRQGEAFF. The CDR3, as DNA: TGTGCCAGCAGCGTTTTTCGACAGGGTGAAGCTTTCTTT.

V usage is TRBV15 and J usage is TRBJ2-7; D is uncertain. The CDR3 is made up of 14 amino acids. V was clipped by 0 bases and J by 0 bases, with 6 bases between them. Germline V gene sequence: CDR1 LNHNV, CDR2 YYDKDF (reference sequence). In DNA, the CDR3 is TGTGCCACCAGCAGAGAAGCGAGCTCCTACGAGCAGTACTTC. This translates into CATSREASSYEQYF.

This rearrangement joins TRBV4-1 to TRBJ1-2; unclear D gene. Looked up from germline, CDR1 is MGHRA and CDR2 is YSYEKL. There are 17 residues in the CDR3. V lost 0 bases, J lost 4 bases, and 18 bases lay in between. The CDR3 DNA sequence: TGCGCCAGCAGCCAAGACCGAGGTCTAGTCCCCGGCTATGGCTACACCTTC. Translating it yields CASSQDRGLVPGYGYTF.